This entry describes one T cell receptor (beta chain). Total RNA was isolated from whole blood without T cell sorting. Making each TCR library took roughly 3,400 ng of total RNA. TCRalpha and TCRbeta cDNA went through two nested PCRs of approximately 17 and 9 cycles. TCRdb reanalyzed the 5' RACE reads and collapses them to one entry per CDR3 protein, without DNA. In total, the table holds more than 300,000 distinct CDR3 sequences. The entry originates in a study of monozygotic twins with inflammatory bowel disease. The germline gives CDR1 LNHNV, CDR2 YYDKDF (reference sequence). This CDR3 region has 15 residues.

This clonotype originated in a human donor with ulcerative colitis or Crohn's disease, or a healthy co-twin of an affected twin (not recorded which). This chain joins TRBV15 and TRBJ2-7; no DNA is available, so the TRBD1 call from TCRdb remains unchecked. Specimen: blood. CDR3: CATSREDRDMPEQYF.